This entry concerns a single T cell receptor (beta chain). In the original processing: Reference gene primer amplification in the assay estimated nucleated cell counts. Generated by immunoSEQ multiplex PCR, the TCRdb table keeps only in-frame clones and is missing some. The DNA was the basis for D and trimming; V, J and clone size are from that table. The sample lists 110,000 to 150,000 clones; about 87% were seen once. The data are from a study of blood T cell repertoires in COVID-19. As for the study in general: T cells, B-cell-depleted T cells, or PBMCs supplied cDNA or gDNA.

The CDR3 covers 18 residues. Germline V gene data show CDR1 as SGHTA and CDR2 as FQGTGA. V lost 2 bases and J 0 bases, leaving 19 bases between the germline ends. V and J are TRBV7-3 and TRBJ1-1, with D possibly TRBD1 on 6 matching bases. The receptor was derived from a woman older than 75 with acute or convalescent COVID-19. The sample consisted of peripheral blood. CDR3 bases: TGTGCCAGCAGCTTAGTGCCTCCTACGGGACAAATGAACACTGAAGCTTTCTTT. Encoded protein: CASSLVPPTGQMNTEAFF.